The clone carrying this TCR beta chain occurred a few times. Its antigen is not known. This record belongs to a study of CD4 T cells in relation to SARS-CoV-2 and coronaviruses. Study information: After 10 days of antigen culture, PBMC TCR beta CDR3s were sequenced.

Before the COVID-19 pandemic, during about 2010-2018, CD4+ T cells were taken from unexposed donors. Isolation of CD4+ T cells took place after around 11 days in culture. PBMCs were plated at roughly 2 million per well in IL-2-containing medium. Deletions cut 5 bases from V and 4 bases from J, with 21 bases between. CDR3 length equals 17 residues. In germline, CDR1 is SEHNR, CDR2 FQNEAQ (reference sequence). Overall study results and limits: Crossreactive clones expanded significantly less to SARS-CoV-2 than monoreactive clones. This crossreactivity analysis covered spike protein alone, no other viral proteins.

Generated by immunoSEQ multiplex PCR, the TCRdb table keeps only in-frame clones and is missing some. This table holds some 25,000 clones, over 60% found once. Sample: CD4+ T cells from PBMCs, cultured in vitro. The genes are TRBV7-9 and TRBJ2-1, with D unresolved. The clonotype originates from a human donor in good health. The CDR3 is CASSKTPTHAEYNEQFF. The CDR3 nucleotides are TGTGCCAGCAGCAAAACTCCCACCCACGCGGAGTACAATGAGCAGTTCTTC.